This T cell receptor beta chain derives from a study of T-cell reconstitution after alpha-beta-depleted transplantation in children. Unique molecular identifiers were built into the TCRbeta library. TCRdb called the PCR reads again in MiXCR, with one record for every CDR3 protein. Of some 840,000 distinct CDR3 sequences listed, 16% were seen once; the top ten hold approximately 5%. The germline V gene encodes CDR1 SGHRS and CDR2 YFSETQ. Deletions cut 0 bases from V and 11 bases from J, with 11 bases between. The CDR3 runs 12 residues. General study points: In some patients, recipient T cells and intrathymic progenitors surviving conditioning explained high day-60 diversity. It was newly produced T cells that mostly accounted for T-cell counts and diversity one year after transplant. As was reported, about two months after transplant, alpha-beta T cells came from several hundred expanded graft clones.

This clonotype was picked up many times. The antigen remains unidentified. This chain uses TRBV5-1 with TRBJ1-1; D is unclear. The receptor was isolated from a male patient aged 5 to 17 who had a stem cell transplant for acute lymphoblastic leukemia, so the T cells may come from the graft donor. The specimen comprised PBMCs, mostly from graft donor cells, sampled 360 days after TCRalphabeta/CD19-depleted stem cell transplant. The CDR3 region has the DNA TGCGCCAGCAGCTTGGCCGGCAATGGTGCTTTCTTT. As protein: CASSLAGNGAFF.